Below, 17 T cell receptor beta chains from the same sample are listed, as sequenced in a study of siplizumab effects on memory and regulatory T cells. Clones were read by immunoSEQ multiplex PCR, and TCRdb kept only the in-frame ones, dropping some. In the table there are about 87,000 clones, approximately 88% of which are singletons. Source material: Tregs sorted from blood. These receptors originate from a human donor in good health.

The chain carries TRBV5-1 and TRBJ1-6, with 9 bases matching TRBD1. With V trimmed by 0 bases and J by 8 bases, 3 bases remained unmatched. CDR1 is SGHRS and CDR2 is YFSETQ in the germline V gene. The CDR3 runs 15 residues. The CDR3: CASSLETGGYSPLHF. CDR3 coding DNA: TGCGCCAGCAGCTTGGAGACAGGGGGTTATTCACCCCTCCACTTT.

To note about this clone: Sequence at one end of the junction differs from germline and may be a read error. The V gene is TRBV20-1, the J gene TRBJ2-3, with 13 bases identical to TRBD2. Germline-derived CDR1 and CDR2 are DFQATT and SNEGSKA (reference sequence). This CDR3 spans 11 amino acids. This CDR3 reads CSASGTSGEVF. DNA for the CDR3: TGCAGTGCTAGTGGGACTAGCGGGGAGGTATTT.

CDR3 protein: CASGPRRDSYEQYF. CDR3 DNA: TGTGCCAGCGGACCCCGGCGGGACAGCTACGAGCAGTACTTC. The chain combines TRBV18 with TRBJ2-7, with a tentative D call TRBD1 (7 bases). Looked up from germline, CDR1 is KGHSH and CDR2 is LQKENI. The CDR3 runs to 14 residues. Trimming took off 8 bases at V and 3 bases at J, with 17 bases between the two ends. Combining the CDR3 with reference TRBV18 and TRBJ2-7 gives the whole variable domain NAGVMQNPRHLVRRRGQEARLRCSPMKGHSHVYWYRQLPEEGLKFMVYLQKENIIDESGMPKERFSAEFPKEGPSILRIQQVVRGDSAAYFCASGPRRDSYEQYFGPGTRLTVT.

The CDR3 loop reads CASSQQTGPYEQYF. DNA for the CDR3: TGTGCCAGCAGCCAACAGACAGGGCCCTACGAGCAGTACTTC. V gene TRBV4-2 combines with J gene TRBJ2-7; 7 nucleotides agree with TRBD1. The V gene's germline CDR1 is LGHNA and CDR2 YNFKEQ. CDR3 length: 14 amino acids. The V and J ends lost 2 bases and 2 bases, in that order; junction bases with no gene match: 3.

This clone is a singleton in its sample. The chain uses TRBV5-5 and TRBJ1-1, with TRBD1 as a possible D gene (6 bases). Germline assignment: CDR1 SGHKS and CDR2 YYEKEE (reference sequence). The CDR3 is made up of 14 amino acids. Trimming cost V 0 bases and J 7 bases, with 13 bases left between them. DNA of the CDR3: TGTGCCAGCAGCTTGGTTACAGGGATGAGTGAAGCTTTCTTT. Protein product: CASSLVTGMSEAFF.

V gene TRBV2 combines with J gene TRBJ2-5; a possible D gene is TRBD1 (5 bases). The V end lost 7 bases, the J end lost 5 bases, and 14 bases lay between the germline ends. The CDR3 has 13 amino acids. Germline CDR1 and CDR2: SNHLY and FYNNEI. The CDR3 protein is CASIGSRVETQYF. In DNA form, the CDR3 reads TGTGCCAGCATAGGATCCAGGGTGGAGACCCAGTACTTC.

The chain recombines TRBV5-1 with TRBJ2-1; TRBD2 is a possible D gene (6 bases). This CDR3 is built from 15 residues. The germline gives CDR1 SGHRS, CDR2 YFSETQ. V was cut by 4 bases and J by 3 bases, with 14 bases left in between. CDR3 coding DNA: TGCGCCAGCAGCACCTCAGGGACTTTCTACAATGAGCAGTTCTTC. Amino acids: CASSTSGTFYNEQFF.

The V and J genes are TRBV7-2 and TRBJ2-3; D remains ambiguous. The germline V gene has CDR1 SGHTA and CDR2 FQGNSA. The CDR3 is 13 amino acids. The germline V and J ends were trimmed by 0 bases and 3 bases, with 4 bases remaining between them. CDR3 loop: CASSLAPTDTQYF. The CDR3 DNA is TGTGCCAGCAGCTTAGCCCCAACAGATACGCAGTATTTT.

The CDR3 sequence is CAISTRVETEAFF. CDR3 coding DNA: TGTGCCATCAGTACACGAGTGGAAACTGAAGCTTTCTTT. The chain has TRBV10-3 and TRBJ1-1; D is unclear. V was trimmed by 5 bases and J by 5 bases, leaving 12 bases between them. Germline CDR1 ENHRY, CDR2 SYGVKD. The CDR3 runs to 13 residues.

The V gene is TRBV6-1, the J gene TRBJ2-1; 11 nucleotides agree with TRBD2. CDR1 MNHNS and CDR2 SASEGT come from the germline V gene. This CDR3 spans 13 amino acids. V lost 10 bases and J lost 12; bases outside the gene matches: 11. The CDR3 is CATQIAGGPRQFF. The CDR3 nucleotides read TGTGCCACCCAAATAGCGGGGGGGCCTAGGCAGTTCTTC.

The chain employs TRBV6-1 and TRBJ1-5; D gene ambiguous. The CDR3 loop spans 13 amino acids. V lost 1 base to trimming and J lost 9 bases, with 10 bases between them. CDR1 is MNHNS and CDR2 is SASEGT in the germline V gene. DNA for the CDR3: TGTGCCAGCAGTGAAGGCACGACTCGGCCCCAGCATTTT. As protein: CASSEGTTRPQHF.

The rearrangement links TRBV4-1 to TRBJ1-5, with a possible D match to TRBD1 (5 bases). CDR1 MGHRA and CDR2 YSYEKL come from the germline V gene. The CDR3 length is 17 residues. V lost 1 base and J lost 2, with 15 bases in between. CDR3 sequence reads: CASSQGFGGIGNQPQHF. The DNA of the CDR3 is TGCGCCAGCAGCCAAGGTTTTGGGGGGATCGGCAATCAGCCCCAGCATTTT.

The rearrangement links TRBV28 to TRBJ2-2; D tentatively reads TRBD1 or TRBD2 (6 bases each). The germline V gene has CDR1 MDHEN and CDR2 SYDVKM. V shed 8 bases and J shed 2 bases, with 15 bases lying between them. The CDR3 sequence is 15 residues long. DNA of the CDR3: TGTGCCAGCGACACTAGGGGGGCAAACACCGGGGAGCTGTTTTTT. It codes for CASDTRGANTGELFF. Supplemented by reference TRBV28 and TRBJ2-2, the full variable domain reads DVKVTQSSRYLVKRTGEKVFLECVQDMDHENMFWYRQDPGLGLRLIYFSYDVKMKEKGDIPEGYSVSREKKERFSLILESASTNQTSMYLCASDTRGANTGELFFGEGSRLTVL.

The rearrangement joins TRBV29-1 to TRBJ2-7; D is unclear. The germline V and J ends were trimmed by 2 bases and 7 bases, with 9 bases remaining between them. The CDR3 consists of 11 residues. Per the germline V gene, CDR1 is SQVTM and CDR2 is ANQGSEA. Here the CDR3 DNA reads TGCAGCGTTGAAACCGGGTGGGAGCAGTACTTC. It translates to CSVETGWEQYF.

The V call is TRBV5-1, the J call TRBJ2-2; 7 bases fit TRBD2. Losses at the gene ends were 0 bases for V and 3 bases for J; bases not matched to a gene: 5. The CDR3 extends over 16 amino acids. Germline V lookup: CDR1 SGHRS, CDR2 YFSETQ. The CDR3 sequence is CASSLVGGGDTGELFF. Written as DNA, the CDR3 is TGCGCCAGCAGCTTGGTTGGCGGGGGAGACACCGGGGAGCTGTTTTTT.

The chain recombines TRBV27 with TRBJ1-5; tentatively, D is TRBD1 (6 bases). V was shortened by 3 bases and J by 3 bases, with 9 bases between the two germline ends. This CDR3 contains 14 residues. Germline-derived CDR1 and CDR2 are MNHEY and SMNVEV (reference sequence). The CDR3 protein is CASSFAGDNQPQHF. In DNA form, the CDR3 reads TGTGCCAGCAGTTTCGCAGGGGACAATCAGCCCCAGCATTTT.

The V and J genes are TRBV12-5 and TRBJ2-5; 8 positions agree with TRBD2. The V segment lost 6 bases and the J segment 5 bases; nucleotides outside the gene matches: 5. CDR1 is LGHNT, CDR2 FRNRAP, per germline. The CDR3 has 13 residues. CDR3 sequence (DNA): TGTGCTAGTGGGGGGCCTAGCGGGGAGACCCAGTACTTC. Its translation is CASGGPSGETQYF.